What follows describes a single TCR beta chain. This entry is derived from a study of blood T cell repertoires in COVID-19. Study-level background: From the United States, Italy and Spain came samples of acute and convalescent COVID-19. Sources were T cells, B-cell-depleted T cells, or PBMCs; the material itself was cDNA or gDNA.

A Seattle source enrolled patients during active infection and followed them longitudinally. The V gene lost 4 bases and the J gene lost 4 bases, with 14 bases spanning the gap. The CDR3 length is 15 residues. Germline CDR1 and CDR2: LNHDA and SQIVND (reference sequence). Original methodology: Estimated nucleated cell counts came from reference gene primer amplification. Sequencing used immunoSEQ multiplex PCR; TCRdb keeps in-frame clones, though not all of them. V and J calls plus clone size are reproduced from that table; the DNA served to infer D and trimming. The table has hundreds of thousands of clones, 85% to 90% seen once.

Input material: peripheral blood. This sequence originates from a man aged 18 to 29 with COVID-19, enrolled during active disease. The chain has TRBV19 and TRBJ1-5, with no clear D. CDR3 amino acids: CASSSMGRKNQPQHF. CDR3 coding DNA: TGTGCCAGTAGTAGTATGGGCAGGAAGAATCAGCCCCAGCATTTT.